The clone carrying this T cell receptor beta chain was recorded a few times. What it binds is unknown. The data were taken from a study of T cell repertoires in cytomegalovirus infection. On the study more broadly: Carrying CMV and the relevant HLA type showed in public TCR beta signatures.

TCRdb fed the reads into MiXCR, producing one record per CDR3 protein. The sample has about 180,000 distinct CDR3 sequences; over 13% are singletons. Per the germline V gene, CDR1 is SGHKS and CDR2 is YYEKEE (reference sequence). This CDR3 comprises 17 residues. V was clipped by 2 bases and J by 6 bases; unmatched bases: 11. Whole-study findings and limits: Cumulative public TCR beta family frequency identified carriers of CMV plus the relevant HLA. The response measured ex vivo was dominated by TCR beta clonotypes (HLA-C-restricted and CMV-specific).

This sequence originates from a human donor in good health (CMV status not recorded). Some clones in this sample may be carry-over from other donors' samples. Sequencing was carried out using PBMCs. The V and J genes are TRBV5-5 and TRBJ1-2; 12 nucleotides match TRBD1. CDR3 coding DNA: TGTGCCAGCAGCTTATACTCCGGGACAGGGGGCTCGGATGGCTACACCTTC. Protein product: CASSLYSGTGGSDGYTF.